One sample yielded the 8 T cell receptor beta chains listed below, sequenced in a study of OX40 agonist ivuxolimab in advanced cancers. Preparation of the library involved the immunoSEQ multiplex PCR assay. Not all clones reach the TCRdb copy of this immuneACCESS table, which keeps in-frame sequences only. Checked studies attribute under half of the gap to unresolved V genes and leave the rest unexplained. This sample comprises about 71,000 clones, around 94% of them detected only once. Jointly, the top ten make up 15% to 18% of the sample. Specimen: CD4+ or CD8+ T cells sorted from blood, collected in a trial of the OX40 agonist ivuxolimab. The receptors were sampled from an adult with an advanced solid tumor such as melanoma, head and neck, liver or kidney cancer.

The chain couples TRBV2 to TRBJ2-7, with TRBD1 matching 9 bases. CDR3 length: 13 residues. V shed 7 bases and J 1 base; nucleotides not matched to a gene: 2. The germline V gene has CDR1 SNHLY and CDR2 FYNNEI. The CDR3, as DNA: TGTGCCAGCAATGGACAGGGGTCCTACGAGCAGTACTTC. It codes for CASNGQGSYEQYF.

The chain combines TRBV7-2 with TRBJ2-3; D not resolved. This CDR3 is 15 amino acids long. The V end lost 1 base, the J end lost 1 base, and 9 bases lay between the germline ends. Germline loops: CDR1 SGHTA, CDR2 FQGNSA. In nucleotides, the CDR3 is TGTGCCAGCAGCTTAGAAGACTGGGGCACAGATACGCAGTATTTT. It yields the protein CASSLEDWGTDTQYF.

The count of this clone is one. The V gene is TRBV7-2, the J gene TRBJ2-5, with D unclear. The CDR3 totals 13 residues. Trimming shortened V by 3 bases and J by 3 bases, and 8 bases separated the two germline ends. Germline CDR1 and CDR2: SGHTA and FQGNSA. The CDR3 protein is CASSFRTEETQYF. In nucleotides, the CDR3 is TGTGCCAGCAGCTTTAGGACGGAAGAGACCCAGTACTTC.

The chain has TRBV27 and TRBJ1-3; the D gene is possibly TRBD1 (6 bases). V was shortened by 6 bases and J by 0 bases, with 9 bases between the two germline ends. Germline V gene lookup returns CDR1 MNHEY and CDR2 SMNVEV (reference sequence). CDR3 length: 14 residues. Here the CDR3 DNA reads TGTGCCAGCAGGGGGGGCTCCTCTGGAAACACCATATATTTT. It specifies CASRGGSSGNTIYF.

V is TRBV21-1 and J is TRBJ2-7; the D call TRBD2 from the table was never checked on the DNA. TRBV21-1 is tagged as a pseudogene. CDR3 length equals 17 residues. CDR3 amino acids: CASSKVGLAGIPSEQYF. The CDR3 DNA sequence: TGTGCCAGCAGCAAAGTGGGGCTAGCGGGGATCCCCAGCGAGCAGTACTTC.

The V call is TRBV7-8, the J call TRBJ2-1; perhaps TRBD2 as D (6 bases). In germline, CDR1 is SGHVS, CDR2 FQNEAQ. The length of the CDR3 is 15 residues. Deletions cut 7 bases from V and 9 bases from J, with 22 bases between. This CDR3 reads CASNRFRGGVGEQFF. CDR3 DNA: TGTGCCAGCAACCGCTTCCGGGGAGGCGTCGGTGAGCAGTTCTTC.

V usage is TRBV28 and J usage is TRBJ2-3; D not certain. The CDR3 totals 14 residues. The germline gives CDR1 MDHEN, CDR2 SYDVKM. Trimming removed 6 bases at V and 5 bases at J, with 15 bases between. This chain's CDR3 is CASSPMTGLDTQYF. As DNA, the CDR3 is TGTGCCAGCAGCCCCATGACGGGTTTAGATACGCAGTATTTT.

This chain connects TRBV4-3 to TRBJ2-5; 8 positions agree with TRBD1. The CDR3 runs 16 residues. Unmatched junction bases numbered 8, after V lost 1 base and J lost 4 bases. Germline V gene lookup returns CDR1 LGHNA and CDR2 YSLEER. This chain's CDR3 is CASSQGTGSVRETQYF. Written as DNA, the CDR3 is TGCGCCAGCAGCCAAGGGACAGGGAGTGTTAGAGAGACCCAGTACTTC.